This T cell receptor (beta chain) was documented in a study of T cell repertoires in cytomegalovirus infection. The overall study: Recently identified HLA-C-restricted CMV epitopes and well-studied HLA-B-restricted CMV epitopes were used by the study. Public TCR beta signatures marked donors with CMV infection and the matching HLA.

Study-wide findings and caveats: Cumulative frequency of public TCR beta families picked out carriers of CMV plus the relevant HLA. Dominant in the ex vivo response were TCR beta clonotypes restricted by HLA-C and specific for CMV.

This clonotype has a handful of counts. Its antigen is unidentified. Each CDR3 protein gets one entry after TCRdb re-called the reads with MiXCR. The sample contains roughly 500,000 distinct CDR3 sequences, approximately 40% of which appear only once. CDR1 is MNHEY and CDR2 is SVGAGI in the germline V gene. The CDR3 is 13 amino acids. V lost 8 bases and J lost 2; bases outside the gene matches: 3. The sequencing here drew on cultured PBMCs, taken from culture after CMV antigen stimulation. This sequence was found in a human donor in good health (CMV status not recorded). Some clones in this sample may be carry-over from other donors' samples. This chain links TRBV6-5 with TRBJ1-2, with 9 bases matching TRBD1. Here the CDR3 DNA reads TGTGCCAGCCGGGACAGGGAAAACTATGGCTACACCTTC. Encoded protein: CASRDRENYGYTF.